This T cell receptor (beta chain) was captured by sequencing in a study of blood T cells in healthy people across ages. Study-wide context: Roughly one uniquely barcoded beta molecule per two T cells was captured. Study conclusions and caveats: Older age coincided with a roughly linear decline in TCR beta diversity per million T cells.

A note on this clonotype: Its antigen is not identified.

Between the trimmed V and J ends, which lost 8 bases and 8 bases, there was a span of 15 bases. The CDR3 runs 12 residues. The germline CDR1 and CDR2 sequences are MNHNY and SVGAGI (reference sequence). Then a second PCR, running roughly 7 to 11 cycles, was carried out with a sample-barcoded 5' primer and a J-beta primer mix. TCRdb ran MiXCR on the 5' RACE reads and lists one entry per CDR3 protein. The data hold about 800,000 distinct CDR3 sequences, with 55% to 75% observed a single time. The V and J genes are TRBV6-6 and TRBJ1-1; maybe TRBD1 (6 bases). Sequences were obtained from blood. This receptor was identified in a man aged 30-40 years in good health. CDR3 DNA: TGTGCCAGCTGGACAGTCCAAGACGAAGCTTTCTTT. This sequence encodes CASWTVQDEAFF.